This paragraph covers one T cell receptor beta chain sequence. The specificity of this receptor is unknown. No much larger clonotype is one base removed from it; base qualities were not supplied. This sample is part of a study of T cell changes during pregnancy in multiple sclerosis (dated by TCRdb to the late 2010s). About the full investigation: In women with multiple sclerosis, the researchers looked at how the T cell repertoire shifted as pregnancy progressed.

Libraries were made using the immunoSEQ multiplex PCR assay. What TCRdb holds here is the immuneACCESS table cut down to in-frame rearrangements. Part of the clones is not present; checked against another copy, under half of the missing clones reflect an unresolved V gene, and the others are unexplained. The sample table holds tens of thousands of clones, of which approximately 93% were seen once. The ten biggest clones cover 2.5% to 4% of the sample. Taken from the germline V gene, the CDR1 and CDR2 loops are SGHRS and YFSETQ. The CDR3 contains 14 residues, cysteine and phenylalanine counted. The retained sequence is limited to the CDR3, 42 bases, with the frame set at the first base. After removal of 4 bases from V and 0 bases from J, the junction retains 4 bases not matched to a gene.

This sequence uses TRBV5-1 and TRBJ2-7, with TRBD1 matching 7 junction bases. This TCR came from a female donor with multiple sclerosis, enrolled in a pregnancy study. Material: CD8+ T cells from peripheral blood mononuclear cells, obtained in the second trimester of pregnancy. The nucleotide sequence is TGCGCCAGCAGCCAATACAGGGGCTCCTACGAGCAGTACTTC. Its translation reads: CASSQYRGSYEQYF.